The entry below describes one T cell receptor (beta chain). The sample comes from a study of technical replicates of blood from a few donors. CDR3 length: 14 residues. Assay used: immunoSEQ multiplex PCR; TCRdb lists only in-frame clones, some missing. The sample records about 15,000 clones, around 87% being singletons. This clonotype was obtained from a human donor in good health. Sequenced input: PBMCs. The genes are TRBV12-2 and TRBJ1-2; the D segment call TRBD1 is taken from the table without a DNA check. TRBV12-2 is deemed a pseudogene. Written as DNA, the CDR3 is TGTGCAAGTCGCTTAGGGCAGATTTTCTATGGCTACACCTTC. This translates into CASRLGQIFYGYTF.